Below, 11 T cell receptor beta chains from the same sample are listed, as sequenced in a study of beta chain features in type 1 diabetes. General study points: Within each of all four CD4+ subsets, Type 1 diabetes patients had TCRB CDR3s that were moderately but significantly shorter.

Expressed TCRB transcripts were sequenced, since all the RNA that had been isolated was reverse transcribed. The protocol was immunoSEQ multiplex PCR, while the TCRdb copy is restricted to in-frame clones and leaves out a portion. This sample carries about 390,000 clones, over 8.5% of them seen once, and the ten largest clones take approximately 0.55%. Their cognate antigens are unknown. Sequencing was carried out using central memory CD4+ T cells from blood. Receptors originate from a young man with type 1 diabetes.

The table lists this clone with many counts. V usage is TRBV11-1 and J usage is TRBJ2-3; the D is unclear. Germline CDR1 and CDR2: SGHAT and FQDESV (reference sequence). With 2 bases removed from V and 0 bases from J, the gap between germline ends came to 9 bases. The length of the CDR3 is 15 residues. This chain's CDR3 is CASSLQESSTDTQYF. DNA for the CDR3: TGTGCCAGCAGCTTACAGGAATCAAGCACAGATACGCAGTATTTT.

The V and J genes are TRBV12-5 and TRBJ1-1; D gene unclear. Deletions cut 2 bases from V and 3 bases from J, with 4 bases between. Germline lookup yields CDR1 LGHNT and CDR2 FRNRAP. CDR3 length: 12 residues. CDR3 nucleotides: TGTGCTAGTGGTTTGAGCGACACTGAAGCTTTCTTT. Its protein is CASGLSDTEAFF.

The V call is TRBV28, the J call TRBJ1-2; TRBD1 agrees at 7 bases. The CDR3 extends over 13 amino acids. With V trimmed by 8 bases and J by 4 bases, 7 bases remained unmatched. The V gene's germline CDR1 is MDHEN and CDR2 SYDVKM. The CDR3 reads CASFHGTVYGYTF. The CDR3 nucleotides are TGTGCCAGCTTTCATGGGACAGTCTATGGCTACACCTTC.

This chain connects TRBV6-1 to TRBJ2-7; D is ambiguous. Germline CDR1 and CDR2: MNHNS and SASEGT. The CDR3 consists of 12 residues. V lost 5 bases and J 2 bases, leaving 7 bases between the germline ends. The CDR3 DNA reads TGTGCCAGCAGTAAATCGACCTACGAGCAGTACTTC. Translation: CASSKSTYEQYF.

J is TRBJ2-7 and V is TRBV6-5, with a weak D call TRBD2 (5 bases). Germline V gene data show CDR1 as MNHEY and CDR2 as SVGAGI. The V end lost 8 bases, the J end lost 4 bases, and 18 bases lay between the germline ends. This CDR3 has 14 residues. The CDR3 spells CASRAGIAGYEQYF. Here the CDR3 DNA reads TGTGCCAGCCGTGCCGGGATTGCTGGTTACGAGCAGTACTTC.

The chain employs TRBV6-5 and TRBJ2-3; D not certain. V lost 2 bases to trimming and J lost 4 bases, with 10 bases between them. Germline CDR1 MNHEY, CDR2 SVGAGI. The CDR3 has 14 amino acids. The CDR3 nucleotides are TGTGCCAGCAGTTACACTATCAACGCAGATACGCAGTATTTT. This translates into CASSYTINADTQYF.

This clone was counted many times. This chain connects TRBV10-3 to TRBJ2-7; the match to TRBD2 covers 7 bases. With V trimmed by 10 bases and J by 4 bases, 4 bases remained unmatched. The germline V gene has CDR1 ENHRY and CDR2 SYGVKD. This CDR3 spans 11 amino acids. CDR3 in DNA: TGTGCCAGCGGGAGTCTGTACGAGCAGTACTTC. It encodes CASGSLYEQYF.

J is TRBJ1-4 and V is TRBV10-3; D perhaps matches TRBD1 (5 bases). CDR3 length: 15 residues. The ends were cut back, 0 bases at V and 5 bases at J, with 10 bases in the middle. CDR1 ENHRY and CDR2 SYGVKD come from the germline V gene. This chain's CDR3 is CAISESNRGNEKLFF. The CDR3 coding sequence is TGTGCCATCAGTGAGTCGAACCGGGGGAATGAAAAACTGTTTTTT.

This chain joins TRBV28 and TRBJ1-2; a possible D gene is TRBD1 (6 bases). Germline CDR1 is MDHEN and CDR2 is SYDVKM. The CDR3 contains 17 residues. The V end was cut by 2 bases, the J end by 4 bases, with 20 bases between. The CDR3 is CASSLIGQITPPYGYTF. The CDR3 DNA sequence: TGTGCCAGCAGTTTAATAGGACAGATCACTCCGCCCTATGGCTACACCTTC.

This clone was counted only a few times. This sequence joins TRBV5-1 and TRBJ1-1, with no clear D. V was shortened by 0 bases and J by 2 bases, with 14 bases between the two germline ends. CDR3 length: 16 residues. CDR1 is SGHRS and CDR2 is YFSETQ in the germline V gene. The CDR3 DNA follows: TGCGCCAGCAGCTTGGAGGAACAGTCGGGCAACACTGAAGCTTTCTTT. It is translated as CASSLEEQSGNTEAFF.

The J gene is TRBJ2-3, the V gene TRBV6-1; unclear D gene. With 7 bases removed from V and 2 bases from J, the gap between germline ends came to 10 bases. CDR3 length: 13 amino acids. Per germline, CDR1 MNHNS and CDR2 SASEGT. CDR3 nucleotides: TGTGCCAGCACTGTGGGAAACACAGATACGCAGTATTTT. This sequence encodes CASTVGNTDTQYF.